Listed here are 19 T cell receptor beta chains from one sample, sequenced in a study of read filtering for tumor transcriptome and immune sequencing. From roughly 390 ng of RNA, a library with molecular barcoded alpha/delta and beta/gamma adaptors was made. TCRdb fed the reads into MiXCR, producing one record per CDR3 protein. This table holds 30,000 to 45,000 distinct CDR3 sequences, roughly 15% found once. Input material: a population of CD138-negative cells sorted from bone marrow. These receptors came from a donor at least 40 years old with multiple myeloma.

In its sample, this clonotype was seen many times. J is TRBJ1-5 and V is TRBV7-2; 7 bases are a match to TRBD1. CDR3 length equals 16 residues. V lost 1 base to trimming and J lost 4 bases; unmatched junction nucleotides: 7. The V gene's germline CDR1 is SGHTA and CDR2 FQGNSA. Here the CDR3 reads CASSLEGQPFNQPQHF. In nucleotides, the CDR3 is TGTGCCAGCAGCTTAGAGGGACAGCCTTTTAATCAGCCCCAGCATTTT.

The CDR3 reads CSAVVGGGPYEQYF. The CDR3 bases are TGCAGTGCCGTAGTGGGGGGAGGCCCCTACGAGCAGTACTTC. The V and J genes are TRBV20-1 and TRBJ2-7, with D possibly TRBD2 on 6 matching bases. CDR1 and CDR2 from the germline V gene are DFQATT and SNEGSKA (reference sequence). Trimming removed 6 bases from V and 2 bases from J, with 17 bases in between. CDR3 length: 14 residues.

In its sample, this clonotype was seen many times. The J gene is TRBJ2-7, the V gene TRBV7-3; no definite D call. Trimming stripped 4 bases from V and 3 bases from J, with 10 bases between. CDR1 SGHTA and CDR2 FQGTGA come from the germline V gene. The CDR3 has 13 amino acids. The DNA of the CDR3 is TGTGCCAGCAGCTCAGACTCGAACTACGAGCAGTACTTC. This sequence encodes CASSSDSNYEQYF.

This clonotype was seen repeatedly, ten times or more. A clone one base away is much larger, so this may be a read error. This chain connects TRBV5-6 to TRBJ2-1; no clear D. Germline loops: CDR1 SGHDT, CDR2 YYEEEE. The CDR3 contains 13 residues. In DNA form, the CDR3 reads TGTGCCAGCAGCCCCGTATCCTACAATGGGCAGTTCTTC. Residues: CASSPVSYNGQFF.

This clonotype was recorded many times. V and J are TRBV30 and TRBJ1-1, with D unresolved. Looked up from germline, CDR1 is GTSNPN and CDR2 is SVGIG (reference sequence). Trimming took 4 bases from V and 5 from J, leaving 5 bases between them. This CDR3 contains 10 residues. The CDR3 loop reads CAWIRTEAFF. CDR3 nucleotides: TGTGCCTGGATAAGGACTGAAGCTTTCTTT.

The rearrangement uses TRBV19 and TRBJ2-1, with D uncertain. CDR1 and CDR2 from the germline V gene are LNHDA and SQIVND (reference sequence). The V and J ends lost 7 bases and 3 bases respectively, with 7 bases between them. The CDR3 contains 12 residues. CDR3 loop: CASMSLYNEQFF. The CDR3 DNA reads as TGTGCCAGTATGAGTCTCTACAATGAGCAGTTCTTC.

This clonotype was seen at least ten times. V and J are TRBV28 and TRBJ2-2; D remains unclear. Looked up from germline, CDR1 is MDHEN and CDR2 is SYDVKM. Trimming pared 3 bases from V and 6 bases from J, leaving 8 bases between. This CDR3 has 13 amino acids. This CDR3 is CASSLAPPGELFF. CDR3 sequence (DNA): TGTGCCAGCAGTTTGGCACCCCCCGGGGAGCTGTTTTTT.

This clonotype was observed at least ten times. For the CDR3, the DNA is TGCAGCGTCGGACAAGGCCTGGTGGGCACTGAAGCTTTCTTT. Its protein product is CSVGQGLVGTEAFF. The chain is built from TRBV29-1 and TRBJ1-1; D possibly corresponds to TRBD1 (5 bases). V was trimmed by 6 bases and J by 4 bases, leaving 18 bases between them. Germline values: CDR1 SQVTM, CDR2 ANQGSEA. The CDR3 loop spans 14 amino acids.

In this sample, this clonotype turned up many times. This chain uses TRBV7-8 with TRBJ2-2; 7 bases are a match to TRBD1. Germline CDR1 SGHVS, CDR2 FQNEAQ. The CDR3 is 15 residues long. Trimming removed 4 bases from V and 6 bases from J; junction bases left unmatched: 8. The CDR3 is CASSSDRARAGELFF. The CDR3 nucleotides are TGTGCCAGCAGCTCTGACAGGGCAAGGGCCGGGGAGCTGTTTTTT.

In its sample, this clonotype was seen a few times. A much larger clone is a single base away; this may be a read error. The V call is TRBV5-1, the J call TRBJ1-5; possibly TRBD1 for D (5 bases). Germline V gene data show CDR1 as SGHRS and CDR2 as YFSETQ. CDR3 length equals 13 residues. In DNA form, the CDR3 reads TGCGTCAGCAGCTTAGGGGCGAATCAGCCCCAGCATTTT. This encodes CVSSLGANQPQHF.

In its sample, this clonotype was seen many times. The V and J genes are TRBV10-3 and TRBJ2-1; possible D gene TRBD2, 6 bases. This CDR3 is built from 15 residues. Germline-derived CDR1 and CDR2 are ENHRY and SYGVKD. Deletions cut 8 bases from V and 4 bases from J, with 18 bases between. In DNA form, the CDR3 reads TGTGCCATCGGGGAGGAATTAGGAGGTTACAATGAGCAGTTCTTC. This sequence encodes CAIGEELGGYNEQFF.

On this clonotype itself: It is likely a read error: a sequence one base away is far more abundant. The chain combines TRBV5-1 with TRBJ2-7, with D unresolved. This CDR3 spans 13 amino acids. In germline, CDR1 is SGHRS, CDR2 YFSETQ. With 0 bases removed from V and 7 bases from J, the gap between germline ends came to 11 bases. The CDR3 coding sequence is TGCGCCAGCAGCTTGGGGACGACGAATGAGCAGTACTTC. It translates to CASSLGTTNEQYF.

The V call is TRBV5-6, the J call TRBJ2-1; no reliable D call. The CDR3 consists of 17 residues. The V end was cut by 3 bases, the J end by 5 bases, with 21 bases between. Germline CDR1 is SGHDT and CDR2 is YYEEEE. DNA of the CDR3: TGTGCCAGCAGCTCGGCCCCTGGACCAGTTCGAAACAATGAGCAGTTCTTC. Protein sequence: CASSSAPGPVRNNEQFF.

This clonotype was seen just once. This chain joins TRBV7-2 and TRBJ1-5; 9 nucleotides line up with TRBD1. This CDR3 region has 13 residues. With V trimmed by 4 bases and J by 6 bases, 1 base remained unmatched. Germline V CDR1 and CDR2: SGHTA, FQGNSA. The CDR3 reads CASSSDRGQPQHF. The DNA for the CDR3 is TGTGCCAGCAGCTCGGACAGGGGTCAGCCCCAGCATTTT.

Worth noting for this clonotype: This likely stems from a read error, as it lies one base from a far larger clone. Here the CDR3 reads CASSWGGSYEQFF. The CDR3 region has the DNA TGTGCCAGCAGTTGGGGCGGCTCCTACGAGCAGTTCTTC. The chain links TRBV12-3 or TRBV12-4 to TRBJ2-1; possibly TRBD1 for D (5 bases). There are 13 residues in the CDR3. Trimming cost V 4 bases and J 10 bases, with 14 bases left between them.

This clonotype has ten or more counts. The gene calls are TRBV7-3 and TRBJ2-2; 7 positions agree with TRBD1. The V and J ends lost 2 bases and 5 bases, in that order; junction bases with no gene match: 2. Germline CDR1 reads SGHTA; CDR2 reads FQGTGA. The CDR3 extends over 14 amino acids. In nucleotides, the CDR3 is TGTGCCAGCAGCTTAGACAGGGTAACCGGGGAGCTGTTTTTT. This encodes CASSLDRVTGELFF.

This clonotype was counted many times. The chain couples TRBV20-1 to TRBJ1-5; 11 nucleotides align to TRBD1. The CDR3 has 16 residues. Per the germline V gene, CDR1 is DFQATT and CDR2 is SNEGSKA (reference sequence). The V segment lost 5 bases and the J segment 3 bases; nucleotides outside the gene matches: 9. CDR3 in amino acids: CSAGAGTGGHNQPQHF. Here the CDR3 DNA reads TGCAGTGCTGGGGCCGGGACAGGGGGACACAATCAGCCCCAGCATTTT.

This clonotype was found many times. The V gene is TRBV27, the J gene TRBJ1-1; D is unclear. The germline V gene has CDR1 MNHEY and CDR2 SMNVEV (reference sequence). V lost 6 bases and J lost 2, with 13 bases in between. The CDR3 extends over 14 amino acids. The CDR3 coding sequence is TGTGCCAGCAGAAGAACAGCTCTCAACACTGAAGCTTTCTTT. It codes for CASRRTALNTEAFF.

This clonotype was counted ten times or more. The genes are TRBV6-2 or TRBV6-3 and TRBJ2-1; D remains ambiguous. The CDR3 covers 14 residues. Trimming pared 7 bases from V and 3 bases from J, leaving 13 bases between. From germline, CDR1 is MNHEY and CDR2 SVGEGT. CDR3: CASTDRGNYNEQFF. The DNA of the CDR3 is TGTGCCAGCACCGACCGTGGCAACTACAATGAGCAGTTCTTC.